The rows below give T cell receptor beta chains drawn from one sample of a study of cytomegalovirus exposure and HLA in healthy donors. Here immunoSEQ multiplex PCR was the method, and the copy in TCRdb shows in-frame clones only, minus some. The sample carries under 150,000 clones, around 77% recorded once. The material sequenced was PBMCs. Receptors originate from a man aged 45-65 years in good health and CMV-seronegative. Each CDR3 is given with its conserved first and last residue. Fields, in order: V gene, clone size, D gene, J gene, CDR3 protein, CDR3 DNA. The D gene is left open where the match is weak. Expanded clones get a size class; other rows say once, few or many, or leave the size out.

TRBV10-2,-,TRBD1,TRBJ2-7,CASKTGHSSYEQYF,TGCGCCAGCAAGACAGGGCATTCCTCCTACGAGCAGTACTTC
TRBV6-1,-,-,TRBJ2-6,CASSEAGGAGANVLTF,TGTGCCAGCAGTGAAGCCGGAGGCGCTGGGGCCAACGTCCTGACTTTC
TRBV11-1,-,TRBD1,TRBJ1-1,CASSWGLRTGDTEAFF,TGTGCCAGCAGCTGGGGGCTAAGGACAGGGGATACTGAAGCTTTCTTT
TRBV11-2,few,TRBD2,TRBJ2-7,CASSEPGLAEYEQYF,TGTGCCAGCAGCGAGCCGGGACTAGCGGAGTACGAGCAGTACTTC
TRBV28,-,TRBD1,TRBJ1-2,CASSPGTESYGYTF,TGTGCCAGCAGCCCAGGGACAGAAAGCTATGGCTACACCTTC
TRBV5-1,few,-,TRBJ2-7,CASSLGHDYEQYF,TGCGCCAGCAGCTTGGGGCACGACTACGAGCAGTACTTC
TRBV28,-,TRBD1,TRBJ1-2,CASSSYNRGRGYGYTF,TGTGCCAGCAGTTCATATAACAGGGGGCGTGGCTATGGCTACACCTTC
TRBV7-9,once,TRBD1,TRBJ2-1,CASSFRDRDGDEQFF,TGTGCCAGCAGCTTCCGGGACAGGGATGGAGATGAGCAGTTCTTC
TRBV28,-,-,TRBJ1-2,CASGEGGDYGYTF,TGTGCCAGTGGGGAGGGCGGAGACTATGGCTACACCTTC
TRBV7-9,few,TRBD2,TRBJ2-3,CASSLQRDRTDTQYF,TGTGCCAGCAGTTTACAGCGGGATAGGACAGATACGCAGTATTTT
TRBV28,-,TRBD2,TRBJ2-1,CASTKHAGVVNEQFF,TGTGCCAGCACCAAACACGCGGGAGTCGTAAATGAGCAGTTCTTC
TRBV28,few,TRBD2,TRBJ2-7,CASSLGGEQYF,TGTGCCAGCAGTTTGGGGGGGGAGCAGTACTTC
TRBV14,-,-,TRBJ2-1,CASSQDNTLGSPRFF,TGTGCCAGCAGCCAAGATAACACCCTGGGTAGCCCCCGTTTCTTC
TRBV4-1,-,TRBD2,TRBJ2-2,CASSQGGRAANTGELFF,TGCGCCAGCAGCCAGGGCGGGAGGGCCGCGAACACCGGGGAGCTGTTTTTT
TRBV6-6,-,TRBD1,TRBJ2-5,CASSPTGMETQYF,TGTGCCAGCAGTCCGACAGGGATGGAGACCCAGTACTTC